These 9 T cell receptor beta chains were sequenced from one sample in a study of shared clonotypes between healthy human individuals. Positive CCR7 selection of CD45RO-negative cells yielded the naive CD8 cells, and terminally differentiated effector memory CD45RA+ cells were excluded. Assay used: immunoSEQ multiplex PCR; TCRdb lists only in-frame clones, some missing. The data show millions of clones, with about 93% seen just once and about 1.8% held by the top ten. The sequenced sample was naive CD8+ T cells from PBMCs. These receptors were obtained from a man younger than 35 in good health. Some clones in this sample may be carry-over from other donors' samples.

The chain has TRBV5-8 and TRBJ2-6; 9 bases are a match to TRBD1. V was clipped by 2 bases and J by 0 bases; unmatched bases: 12. CDR3 length: 20 residues. Germline CDR1 is SGHTS and CDR2 is YDEGEE. CDR3 in DNA: TGTGCCAGCAGCTTTAGACGTGAGGGACAGGGTAGCTCTGGGGCCAACGTCCTGACTTTC. Protein: CASSFRREGQGSSGANVLTF.

The chain has TRBV12-5 and TRBJ2-3; 9 nucleotides align to TRBD2. Trimming removed 4 bases from V and 0 bases from J; junction bases left unmatched: 11. The CDR3 has 18 amino acids. CDR1 LGHNT and CDR2 FRNRAP come from the germline V gene. The CDR3 sequence is CASGSAQASGKSTDTQYF. In nucleotides, the CDR3 is TGTGCTAGTGGTTCTGCCCAGGCTAGCGGGAAGAGCACAGATACGCAGTATTTT.

The chain is built from TRBV13 and TRBJ2-7; 8 bases are shared with TRBD1. V shed 4 bases, J shed 3 bases, and the junction held 11 bases outside the gene matches. Germline V lookup: CDR1 PRHDT, CDR2 FYEKMQ (reference sequence). The CDR3 is made up of 16 amino acids. The chain's CDR3 is CASSSGTGTGIYEQYF. The CDR3 DNA reads as TGTGCCAGCAGCTCCGGAACCGGGACAGGAATCTACGAGCAGTACTTC. Combining the CDR3 with reference TRBV13 and TRBJ2-7 gives the whole variable domain AAGVIQSPRHLIKEKRETATLKCYPIPRHDTVYWYQQGPGQDPQFLISFYEKMQSDKGSIPDRFSAQQFSDYHSELNMSSLELGDSALYFCASSSGTGTGIYEQYFGPGTRLTVT.

In this sample, this clone turned up once. The chain recombines TRBV5-1 with TRBJ2-7, with TRBD2 matching over 7 bases. The V gene's germline CDR1 is SGHRS and CDR2 YFSETQ. Trimming removed 3 bases from V and 2 bases from J; junction bases left unmatched: 5. CDR3 length: 14 amino acids. The CDR3 sequence is CASSWDLAAYEQYF. The DNA for the CDR3 is TGCGCCAGCAGCTGGGATCTAGCGGCCTACGAGCAGTACTTC.

This chain uses TRBV4-3 with TRBJ1-1; no reliable D call. The germline V gene encodes CDR1 LGHNA and CDR2 YSLEER. The V gene lost 4 bases and the J gene lost 0 bases, with 9 bases spanning the gap. The CDR3 totals 14 residues. CDR3 loop: CASSPGIVNTEAFF. The CDR3 region has the DNA TGCGCCAGCAGCCCAGGAATTGTGAACACTGAAGCTTTCTTT.

The gene calls are TRBV13 and TRBJ2-2; no clear D gene. Germline lookup yields CDR1 PRHDT and CDR2 FYEKMQ (reference sequence). This CDR3 has 16 residues. The ends were cut back, 2 bases at V and 0 bases at J, with 10 bases in the middle. The CDR3 reads CASSLRSAPNTGELFF. CDR3 in DNA: TGTGCCAGCAGCTTACGTTCAGCCCCGAACACCGGGGAGCTGTTTTTT.

A note on this clone: Other DNA sequences in this sample translate to the same CDR3. The chain has TRBV27 and TRBJ2-7; 13 nucleotides match TRBD2. V shed 6 bases and J 5 bases; nucleotides not matched to a gene: 4. Germline CDR1 reads MNHEY; CDR2 reads SMNVEV (reference sequence). The CDR3 totals 14 residues. The CDR3, as DNA: TGTGCCAGCAGCTCTGGGACTAGCGGGAACGAGCAGTACTTC. Protein: CASSSGTSGNEQYF.

V gene TRBV15 combines with J gene TRBJ1-3; D is ambiguous. V gave up 0 bases and J gave up 4 bases, with 10 bases separating them. The germline CDR1 and CDR2 sequences are LNHNV and YYDKDF (reference sequence). The CDR3 has 15 amino acids. CDR3 loop: CATSRDAGSGNTIYF. The CDR3 DNA reads as TGTGCCACCAGCAGAGACGCAGGTTCCGGAAACACCATATATTTT.

This clone has a single count. V usage is TRBV9 and J usage is TRBJ2-1, with 12 bases identical to TRBD1. CDR3 length: 17 amino acids. Germline CDR1 reads SGDLS; CDR2 reads YYNGEE. J lost 7 bases, V lost 3 bases, and 11 bases had no gene match. CDR3 sequence reads: CASSAPLLGQGANEQFF. Written as DNA, the CDR3 is TGTGCCAGCAGCGCCCCTCTCCTGGGACAGGGGGCTAATGAGCAGTTCTTC.